This TCR beta chain emerged from a study of resident and recirculating memory T cells in vitiligo (dated by TCRdb to about 2018). Regarding the research as a whole: For TCR beta sequencing, epidermis was obtained by shave biopsy from two lesional and two nonlesional sites, and PBMCs were also collected, from each of a few stable vitiligo patients. The human TCR beta sequencing was designed to test whether specific clones found in lesional vitiligo skin differed from the clones found in nonlesional skin and in blood. Without any cell sorting, samples were homogenized immediately before genomic DNA was extracted using the Qiagen DNeasy Blood & Tissue Kit. What the research found in general, with its limitations: By overlap and correlation analysis, no significant repertoire overlap was shown between biopsies, even within a single patient, except for each lesion compared with itself. Mechanistic studies in the future are needed to assess how much the detected T cell clones and the human Trm pools versus Tcm pools each contribute. No single dominant TCR clone was found, and clonality differed from one vitiligo lesion to another. Because TCR sequences were not shared across biopsy sites or across patients, the findings suggest that different lesions are infiltrated by different T cell clones, a pattern described as private specificity.

The immunoSEQ hsTCRB kit was used to amplify TCR beta chains from the genomic DNA. The immunoSEQ service ran the sequencing of the TCR beta libraries on an Illumina MiSeq instrument. The published analysis was carried out like this. The immunoSEQ Analyzer was used to analyze the repertoire data. As stored in TCRdb, this immuneACCESS dataset retains in-frame rearrangements with V and J assigned. A fraction of the clones does not appear; measured against another copy, unresolved V genes explain less than half of the discrepancy, and the remainder lacks a known reason. V, J and clone size reflect that table, while D and trimming were determined from the DNA. Here the sample has approximately 69,000 clones; 90% to 95% occur a single time. Around 4.7% of the sample belongs to the ten largest clones. Vitiligo counted as stable when lesions had not changed during the previous 6 months. For classification as stable, the absence of confetti depigmentation, a clinical sign of active vitiligo, was additionally required. Anyone who had been treated within the previous three months was excluded from the study. PBMCs were isolated from heparinized blood by Ficoll density gradient centrifugation and then flash-frozen.

According to the germline V gene, CDR1 reads SGHAT and CDR2 reads FQNNGV. From the cysteine up to the phenylalanine, the CDR3 has a length of 19 residues. Only the CDR3 portion is preserved as DNA: 57 bases, with reading frame beginning at the first base. V loses 3 bases, J loses 6 bases, and the germline ends lie 30 bases apart. Concerning this clone: Its specific antigen is unknown. One base away there is no much larger clone; base qualities are not given.

This chain joins TRBV11-2 to TRBJ2-7; a weak D assignment points to TRBD2 (7 bases agree). The sequenced sample consisted of blood. The source is a male donor with vitiligo. The CDR3 protein: CASSFAQLGRGASAAEQYF. The DNA sequence is given as TGTGCCAGCAGCTTTGCGCAACTGGGGAGGGGGGCTTCGGCGGCCGAGCAGTACTTC.